The 28 T cell receptor beta chains presented below share a single source sample, sequenced in a study of blood T cell repertoires in COVID-19. The protocol was immunoSEQ multiplex PCR, while the TCRdb copy is restricted to in-frame clones and leaves out a portion. This table has 150,000 to 200,000 clones, more than 70% appearing once. The sequenced sample consisted of PBMCs or T cells enriched from blood (not recorded which). Receptor source: a woman aged 50 to 60 in a cohort exposed to, infected with or recovered from COVID-19 (not recorded which).

This rearrangement joins TRBV5-1 to TRBJ1-1; D gene ambiguous. Per germline, CDR1 SGHRS and CDR2 YFSETQ. V lost 0 bases, J lost 1 base, and 10 bases lay in between. This CDR3 comprises 15 residues. The CDR3 DNA reads as TGCGCCAGCAGCTTGGCGATCGAGAGGAACACTGAAGCTTTCTTT. Its protein is CASSLAIERNTEAFF.

The genes are TRBV2 and TRBJ1-2, with 7 nucleotides matching TRBD1. The CDR3 runs 13 residues. V lost 4 bases and J lost 4; bases outside the gene matches: 3. Germline loops: CDR1 SNHLY, CDR2 FYNNEI. CDR3 DNA: TGTGCCAGCAGTGTAGGGGGCAGCTATGGCTACACCTTC. Translation: CASSVGGSYGYTF.

The rearrangement links TRBV7-2 to TRBJ2-3, with D maybe TRBD2 (6 bases). The ends were cut back, 4 bases at V and 9 bases at J, with 17 bases in the middle. This CDR3 has 14 amino acids. From germline, CDR1 is SGHTA and CDR2 FQGNSA. The CDR3 spells CASSSSGLVSTQYF. CDR3 bases: TGTGCCAGCAGCTCCTCGGGACTCGTTTCGACGCAGTATTTT.

The chain combines TRBV27 with TRBJ1-1, with D maybe TRBD1 (5 bases). The germline CDR1 and CDR2 sequences are MNHEY and SMNVEV (reference sequence). V lost 5 bases and J lost 1, with 20 bases in between. This CDR3 is 17 amino acids long. DNA for the CDR3: TGTGCCAGCAGTCCCCTCGGGCGGGGGTCGGCGAACACTGAAGCTTTCTTT. Amino acid sequence: CASSPLGRGSANTEAFF.

This rearrangement joins TRBV2 to TRBJ2-7; 9 bases are a match to TRBD1. Germline CDR1 SNHLY, CDR2 FYNNEI. After removal of 1 base from V and 4 bases from J, the junction contained 14 bases not matched to a gene. This CDR3 has 18 residues. CDR3 DNA: TGTGCCAGCAGTGAAGTTTTCATCAAGACAGGGGGGGAGTACGAGCAGTACTTC. Translated, it gives CASSEVFIKTGGEYEQYF.

The DNA for the CDR3 is TGTGCCAGCAGTTACGGGAGGGGGTTCCGCTATGGCTACACCTTC. This gives the protein CASSYGRGFRYGYTF. The chain combines TRBV6-5 with TRBJ1-2, with D maybe TRBD1 (6 bases). Germline V gives CDR1 MNHEY, CDR2 SVGAGI. V was shortened by 2 bases and J by 4 bases, with 14 bases between the two germline ends. CDR3 length: 15 amino acids.

The rearrangement joins TRBV11-2 to TRBJ1-1, with 11 bases fitting TRBD1. Germline-derived CDR1 and CDR2 are SGHAT and FQNNGV. This CDR3 has 15 amino acids. J was trimmed by 5 bases and V by 4 bases; bases with no gene match: 6. The CDR3 spells CASSSRTGGQTEAFF. The CDR3 nucleotides are TGTGCCAGCAGCTCACGGACAGGGGGCCAGACTGAAGCTTTCTTT.

The chain joins TRBV5-4 to TRBJ2-3; 10 nucleotides line up with TRBD2. Looked up from germline, CDR1 is SGHNT and CDR2 is YYREEE (reference sequence). Germline trimming cut 3 bases from V and 4 bases from J; bases unmatched to any gene: 11. This CDR3 contains 17 residues. This CDR3 reads CASSSGGAGGPPDTQYF. DNA of the CDR3: TGTGCCAGCAGCTCTGGAGGAGCGGGAGGGCCTCCAGATACGCAGTATTTT.

The CDR3 DNA follows: TGTGCCAGTAGTATCGGGGGGACATACAATGAGCAGTTCTTC. Amino acids: CASSIGGTYNEQFF. J is TRBJ2-1 and V is TRBV19, with a weak D call TRBD2 (7 bases). This CDR3 spans 14 amino acids. The V gene's germline CDR1 is LNHDA and CDR2 SQIVND (reference sequence). With 3 bases removed from V and 4 bases from J, the gap between germline ends came to 10 bases.

This rearrangement joins TRBV6-5 to TRBJ1-5; 9 nucleotides align to TRBD1. The V gene's germline CDR1 is MNHEY and CDR2 SVGAGI. CDR3 length: 14 residues. The ends lost 7 bases at V and 6 bases at J; junction bases unmatched: 7. The CDR3 coding sequence is TGTGCCAGCACAAACCGACAGGGGGGTCAGCCCCAGCATTTT. Translating it yields CASTNRQGGQPQHF.

The V gene is TRBV12-2, the J gene TRBJ1-2. TRBV12-2 is reported as a pseudogene. The CDR3 totals 16 residues. The CDR3 is CASRLVGMGRGYGYTF. The CDR3 DNA reads TGTGCAAGTCGCTTAGTAGGGATGGGGAGGGGCTATGGCTACACCTTC.

The CDR3 sequence is CASSSSTPGLAGGEHNEQFF. CDR3 DNA: TGTGCCAGCAGCTCCTCAACCCCGGGACTAGCGGGGGGGGAGCACAATGAGCAGTTCTTC. V and J are TRBV13 and TRBJ2-1; 16 nucleotides match TRBD2. After removal of 4 bases from V and 5 bases from J, the junction contained 14 bases not matched to a gene. Germline values: CDR1 PRHDT, CDR2 FYEKMQ (reference sequence). This CDR3 region has 20 residues.

This clone was found once. The chain carries TRBV9 and TRBJ2-3; 12 nucleotides align to TRBD2. Trimming cost V 6 bases and J 1 base; bases outside gene matches: 6. The CDR3 has 16 residues. Germline loops: CDR1 SGDLS, CDR2 YYNGEE. The CDR3, as DNA: TGTGCCAGCACCCGACTAGCGGGAGTGGGCACAGATACGCAGTATTTT. The encoded protein is CASTRLAGVGTDTQYF. The full variable domain, rest sourced from reference TRBV9 and TRBJ2-3, is DSGVTQTPKHLITATGQRVTLRCSPRSGDLSVYWYQQSLDQGLQFLIQYYNGEERAKGNILERFSAQQFPDLHSELNLSSLELGDSALYFCASTRLAGVGTDTQYFGPGTRLTVL.

V gene TRBV7-9 combines with J gene TRBJ1-2; D possibly corresponds to TRBD1 (5 bases). V lost 6 bases to trimming and J lost 4 bases, with 21 bases between them. Per germline, CDR1 SEHNR and CDR2 FQNEAQ (reference sequence). The length of the CDR3 is 16 residues. In nucleotides, the CDR3 is TGTGCCAGCAGTAAAACCTACGACAGTCGCTTCTATGGCTACACCTTC. Encoded protein: CASSKTYDSRFYGYTF. The full variable domain, with the rest looked up from reference TRBV7-9 and TRBJ1-2, is DTGVSQNPRHKITKRGQNVTFRCDPISEHNRLYWYRQTLGQGPEFLTYFQNEAQLEKSRLLSDRFSAERPKGSFSTLEIQRTEQGDSAMYLCASSKTYDSRFYGYTFGSGTRLTVV.

The chain has TRBV11-2 and TRBJ1-4; D is undetermined. V lost 5 bases, J lost 11 bases, and 18 bases lay in between. In germline, CDR1 is SGHAT, CDR2 FQNNGV. The CDR3 spans 14 residues. CDR3 sequence: CASSLGNGGEKLFF. The CDR3 DNA reads as TGTGCCAGCAGCCTGGGAAATGGTGGGGAGAAACTGTTTTTT.

The rearrangement joins TRBV9 to TRBJ1-6, with D perhaps TRBD1 (5 bases). Germline V gene lookup returns CDR1 SGDLS and CDR2 YYNGEE. The CDR3 loop spans 14 amino acids. Trimming stripped 6 bases from V and 9 bases from J, with 16 bases between. This chain's CDR3 is CASMKGPDGSPLHF. DNA for the CDR3: TGTGCCAGCATGAAGGGGCCAGACGGTTCACCCCTCCACTTT.

The chain combines TRBV6-5 with TRBJ2-7; D perhaps matches TRBD2 (5 bases). The germline V gene has CDR1 MNHEY and CDR2 SVGAGI. The CDR3 extends over 14 amino acids. The V end was cut by 5 bases, the J end by 2 bases, with 13 bases between. The CDR3 nucleotides read TGTGCCAGCAGTCCTACCGGGATCCCCTACGAGCAGTACTTC. This gives the protein CASSPTGIPYEQYF.

The rearrangement links TRBV6-2 or TRBV6-3 to TRBJ1-1; D gene ambiguous. Trimming stripped 6 bases from V and 1 base from J, with 6 bases between. The CDR3 is 12 amino acids. CDR1 MNHEY and CDR2 SVGEGT come from the germline V gene. This CDR3 reads CASSSRNTEAFF. DNA for the CDR3: TGTGCCAGCAGCTCCAGGAACACTGAAGCTTTCTTT.

This chain uses TRBV2 with TRBJ2-2; D possibly corresponds to TRBD2 (5 bases). V was clipped by 6 bases and J by 1 base, with 9 bases between them. This CDR3 is 14 amino acids long. In germline, CDR1 is SNHLY, CDR2 FYNNEI. This chain's CDR3 is CASRERLNTGELFF. The CDR3 bases are TGTGCCAGCAGGGAGCGGCTGAACACCGGGGAGCTGTTTTTT.

This clone came up a few times. The rearrangement uses TRBV30 and TRBJ2-5, with 7 bases fitting TRBD1. V dropped 3 bases and J dropped 5; count of bases not matched to a gene: 12. Germline V gene data show CDR1 as GTSNPN and CDR2 as SVGIG (reference sequence). The CDR3 has 15 amino acids. The CDR3: CAWSPLRGPGETQYF. CDR3 DNA sequence: TGTGCCTGGAGCCCCCTAAGGGGGCCAGGTGAGACCCAGTACTTC.

This chain uses TRBV11-2 with TRBJ1-1, with D hard to call. Germline V gene lookup returns CDR1 SGHAT and CDR2 FQNNGV. This CDR3 contains 12 residues. V was cut by 5 bases and J by 5 bases, with 9 bases left in between. The DNA for the CDR3 is TGTGCCAGCAGCCGGGGATGGACTGAAGCTTTCTTT. This encodes CASSRGWTEAFF.

The V call is TRBV6-5, the J call TRBJ2-3, with a possible D match to TRBD2 (5 bases). V lost 10 bases, J lost 8 bases, and 19 bases lay in between. This CDR3 has 13 residues. Germline CDR1 MNHEY, CDR2 SVGAGI. DNA of the CDR3: TGTGCCACTATGACTAACGGGATGGGTACGCAGTATTTT. It translates to CATMTNGMGTQYF.

The rearrangement joins TRBV6-2 or TRBV6-3 to TRBJ2-7; D remains unclear. The ends were cut back, 4 bases at V and 0 bases at J, with 10 bases in the middle. This CDR3 is built from 14 residues. CDR1 and CDR2 from the germline V gene are MNHEY and SVGEGT. Written as DNA, the CDR3 is TGTGCCAGCAGTTGGGCATATAGCTCCTACGAGCAGTACTTC. Amino acid sequence: CASSWAYSSYEQYF.

This chain joins TRBV4-3 and TRBJ1-5; 7 nucleotides line up with TRBD1. This CDR3 is 16 amino acids long. V was pared by 0 bases and J by 4 bases, with 6 bases of the junction left unmatched. Germline-derived CDR1 and CDR2 are LGHNA and YSLEER. CDR3 DNA: TGCGCCAGCAGCCAAGATCCGTTACAGGGGAATCAGCCCCAGCATTTT. Translating it yields CASSQDPLQGNQPQHF.

The chain links TRBV7-9 to TRBJ2-2, with D unresolved. V lost 2 bases and J lost 5, with 3 bases in between. Germline lookup yields CDR1 SEHNR and CDR2 FQNEAQ (reference sequence). This CDR3 contains 12 residues. The CDR3 is CASSLTTGELFF. The CDR3 nucleotides are TGTGCCAGCAGCTTAACAACCGGGGAGCTGTTTTTT. Looking up the rest from reference TRBV7-9 and TRBJ2-2 gives the full variable domain: DTGVSQNPRHKITKRGQNVTFRCDPISEHNRLYWYRQTLGQGPEFLTYFQNEAQLEKSRLLSDRFSAERPKGSFSTLEIQRTEQGDSAMYLCASSLTTGELFFGEGSRLTVL.

This chain uses TRBV5-5 with TRBJ2-3, with D tentatively TRBD1 (5 bases). CDR1 and CDR2 from the germline V gene are SGHKS and YYEKEE (reference sequence). V was pared by 2 bases and J by 3 bases, with 16 bases between. The CDR3 consists of 16 residues. The CDR3 DNA sequence: TGTGCCAGCAGCTTCCTGACAGCGAGTCGGACAGATACGCAGTATTTT. This sequence encodes CASSFLTASRTDTQYF.

The chain uses TRBV19 and TRBJ2-7, with TRBD1 matching over 9 bases. V shed 5 bases, J shed 4 bases, and the junction held 9 bases outside the gene matches. The germline V gene has CDR1 LNHDA and CDR2 SQIVND (reference sequence). There are 15 residues in the CDR3. In DNA, the CDR3 is TGTGCCAGTAGTGATCCGGGACAGGGCCCGTACGAGCAGTACTTC. Translation: CASSDPGQGPYEQYF.

The V gene is TRBV24-1, the J gene TRBJ1-5, with D perhaps matching TRBD1 (6 bases). CDR1 is KGHDR, CDR2 SFDVKD, per germline. The CDR3 has 14 residues. Trimming removed 3 bases from V and 2 bases from J, with 7 bases in between. The CDR3 nucleotides read TGTGCCACCAGTGATCCAGGGGGCAATCAGCCCCAGCATTTT. Translated, it gives CATSDPGGNQPQHF.